This TCR beta chain appears in the sequencing data of a study of CXCR3-negative and CXCR3-positive naive CD8 T cells (dated by TCRdb to about 2019). Regarding the study in general: In total, 130 million or so TRB reads were obtained, which works out to roughly 1.5 +/- 0.3 million reads per library. Diversity and physicochemical repertoire analyses were performed on 11 donors pooled from two independent experiments. The TRBV-TRBJ cluster analysis covered naive subsets from 5 donors and memory cells from 3 donors. Findings and caveats that apply to the study as a whole: Within the same donor, TRBV-TRBJ usage looked similar between naive CXCR3-negative and CXCR3-positive cells, but memory cells had distinct patterns. Freshly isolated PBMCs were used for most assays because CXCR3 expression partially decreased after cryopreservation. Comparably high repertoire diversity was found in both naive subsets, whereas much lower repertoire diversity was found in memory CD8+ T cells. Because surface CD5, which is linked to self-reactivity in mice, was comparable between the naive subsets, TCR interaction strength was also inferred from the physicochemical properties of TRB CDR3s.

The CDR3, cysteine through phenylalanine, is 16 amino acids long. No DNA is listed. TCRdb records NextSeq 550 as the sequencer. The Human TCR Profiling Kit (MiLaboratory) was used to make UMI-labeled 5' RACE TRB cDNA libraries. cDNA synthesis used the entire amount of extracted RNA, and PCR amplification then used the entire amount of cDNA produced. Libraries were prepared in parallel using an identical number of PCR cycles. On the study's bioinformatics: With a requirement of at least two reads per UMI, MIGEC and MiXCR extracted about 50,000 +/- 10,000 unique UMI-labeled TRB cDNA molecules per library. An average of roughly 40,000 +/- 10,000 functional in-frame TRB CDR3 nucleotide clonotypes without stop codons was found per library. After downsampling to 5000 UMI-labeled TRB molecules per sample, diversity metrics, including normalized Shannon-Wiener and Chao1, were computed in VDJtools. VDJtools computed clonotype-size-weighted physicochemical properties of the central five CDR3 residues: interaction energy, strength, volume and Kidera factor 4. TCRdb reprocessed the sequencing reads and holds a single record per CDR3 protein sequence, with no DNA. None of the V and J calls come from the authors' own analysis; TCRdb made them. The sample table on file contains 56,000 or so distinct CDR3 sequences. The top ten clonotypes cover 20% to 25% of the sample.

Each CD8+ T cell subset was flow-sorted in triplicate, with 300,000 or so cells per subset placed directly into RLT lysis buffer. Peripheral blood mononuclear cells were isolated from buffy coats by standard density gradient centrifugation. An RNeasy Mini Kit was used to extract total RNA from the sorted cells. In regard to this clonotype: Its antigen is unknown.

The sequence was obtained from a human donor in good health. Some clones in this sample may be carry-over from other donors' samples. The sequenced sample consisted of memory CD8+ T cells from blood. Explained via the paper, the cell subset or site label denotes: conventional CD8+ memory T cells (TMEM), sorted as controls. The V gene is TRBV23-1 and the J gene is TRBJ2-1. TRBV23-1 belongs to the ORF category, with a function that is uncertain. CDR3 loop: CASTAPGSNSYNEQFF.